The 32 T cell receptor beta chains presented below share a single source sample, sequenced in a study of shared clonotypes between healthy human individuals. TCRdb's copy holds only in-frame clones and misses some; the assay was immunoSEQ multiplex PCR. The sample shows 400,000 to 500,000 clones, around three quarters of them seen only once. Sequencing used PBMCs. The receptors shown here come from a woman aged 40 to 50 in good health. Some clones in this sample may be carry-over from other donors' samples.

DNA of the CDR3: TGTGCCAGCAGTCTCCCCGGGGGGCAGAACACTGAAGCTTTCTTT. It is translated as CASSLPGGQNTEAFF. The J gene is TRBJ1-1, the V gene TRBV28, with TRBD1 as a possible D gene (6 bases). The CDR3 extends over 15 amino acids. Germline CDR1 and CDR2: MDHEN and SYDVKM. Trimming removed 5 bases at V and 1 base at J, with 14 bases between. The full variable domain, completed using reference TRBV28 and TRBJ1-1, is DVKVTQSSRYLVKRTGEKVFLECVQDMDHENMFWYRQDPGLGLRLIYFSYDVKMKEKGDIPEGYSVSREKKERFSLILESASTNQTSMYLCASSLPGGQNTEAFFGQGTRLTVV.

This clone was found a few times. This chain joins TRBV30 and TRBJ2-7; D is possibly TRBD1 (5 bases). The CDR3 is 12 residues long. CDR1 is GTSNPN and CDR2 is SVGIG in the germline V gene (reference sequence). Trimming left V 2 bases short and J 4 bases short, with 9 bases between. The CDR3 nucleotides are TGTGCCTGGAGTCAACAGGATTACGAGCAGTACTTC. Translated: CAWSQQDYEQYF. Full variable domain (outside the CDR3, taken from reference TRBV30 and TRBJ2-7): SQTIHQWPATLVQPVGSPLSLECTVEGTSNPNLYWYRQAAGRGLQLLFYSVGIGQISSEVPQNLSASRPQDRQFILSSKKLLLSDSGFYLCAWSQQDYEQYFGPGTRLTVT.

CDR3 region: CASSLEADRWNIQYF. The CDR3 DNA follows: TGCGCCAGCAGCTTGGAAGCGGATCGGTGGAACATTCAGTACTTC. The chain carries TRBV5-1 and TRBJ2-4; maybe TRBD2 (5 bases). The length of the CDR3 is 15 residues. The germline gives CDR1 SGHRS, CDR2 YFSETQ. The V gene lost 0 bases and the J gene lost 7 bases, with 14 bases spanning the gap.

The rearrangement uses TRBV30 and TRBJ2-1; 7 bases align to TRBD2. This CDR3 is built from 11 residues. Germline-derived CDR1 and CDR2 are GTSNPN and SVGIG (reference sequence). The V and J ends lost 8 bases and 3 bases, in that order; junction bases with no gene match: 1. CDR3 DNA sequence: TGTGCCCAGCGGGACTACAATGAGCAGTTCTTC. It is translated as CAQRDYNEQFF.

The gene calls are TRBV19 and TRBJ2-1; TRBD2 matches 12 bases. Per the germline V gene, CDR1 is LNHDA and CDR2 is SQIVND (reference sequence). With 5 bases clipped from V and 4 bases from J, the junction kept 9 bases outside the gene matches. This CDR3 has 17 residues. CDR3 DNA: TGTGCCAGTAGTCCCGCCGTGCTAGCGGGAGGGTACAATGAGCAGTTCTTC. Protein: CASSPAVLAGGYNEQFF.

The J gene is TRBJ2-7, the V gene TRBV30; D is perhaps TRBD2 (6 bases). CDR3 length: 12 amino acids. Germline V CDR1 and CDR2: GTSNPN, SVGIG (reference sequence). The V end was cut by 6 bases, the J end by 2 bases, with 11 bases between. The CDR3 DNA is TGTGCCTGTTTGGGACTGGCCTACGAGCAGTACTTC. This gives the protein CACLGLAYEQYF.

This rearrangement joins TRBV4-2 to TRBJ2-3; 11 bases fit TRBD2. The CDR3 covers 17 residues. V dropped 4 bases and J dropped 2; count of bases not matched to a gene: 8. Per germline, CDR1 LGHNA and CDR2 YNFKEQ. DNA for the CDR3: TGTGCCAGCAGCCTCATCGGGACTAGCGGTCCCACAGATACGCAGTATTTT. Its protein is CASSLIGTSGPTDTQYF.

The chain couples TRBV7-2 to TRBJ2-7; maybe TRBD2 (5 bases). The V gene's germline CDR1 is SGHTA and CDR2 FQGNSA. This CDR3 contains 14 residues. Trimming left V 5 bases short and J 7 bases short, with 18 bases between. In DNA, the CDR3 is TGTGCCAGCAGCCCCTCCCGGTGGAGGAGTGAGCAGTACTTC. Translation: CASSPSRWRSEQYF.

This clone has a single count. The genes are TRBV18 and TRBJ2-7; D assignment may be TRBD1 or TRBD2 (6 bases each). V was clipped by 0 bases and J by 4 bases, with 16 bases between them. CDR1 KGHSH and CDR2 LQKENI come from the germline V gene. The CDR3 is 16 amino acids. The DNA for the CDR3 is TGTGCCAGCTCACCACCGGCCATGGGGGGCGGATACGAGCAGTACTTC. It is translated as CASSPPAMGGGYEQYF.

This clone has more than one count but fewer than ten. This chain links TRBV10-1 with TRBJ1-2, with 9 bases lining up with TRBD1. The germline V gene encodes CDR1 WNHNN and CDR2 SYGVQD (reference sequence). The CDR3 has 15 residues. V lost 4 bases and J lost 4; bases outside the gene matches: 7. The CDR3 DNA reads TGCGCCAGCAGTGCCCCCGGGACAGGGCTCTATGGCTACACCTTC. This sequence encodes CASSAPGTGLYGYTF.

CDR3: CASSRSGTSGFDTQYF. The CDR3 DNA sequence: TGCGCCAGCAGCCGTTCCGGGACTAGCGGATTTGATACGCAGTATTTT. The chain is built from TRBV4-1 and TRBJ2-3; 11 bases are a match to TRBD2. Trimming at V came to 4 bases and at J to 6 bases, leaving 9 bases not matched to a gene. The CDR3 length is 16 residues. Germline assignment: CDR1 MGHRA and CDR2 YSYEKL.

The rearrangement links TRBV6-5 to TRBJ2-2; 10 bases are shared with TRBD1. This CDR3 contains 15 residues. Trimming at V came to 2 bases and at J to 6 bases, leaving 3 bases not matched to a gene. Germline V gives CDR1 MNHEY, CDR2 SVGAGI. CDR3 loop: CASSYGGQGSGELFF. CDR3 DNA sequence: TGTGCCAGCAGTTACGGGGGACAGGGGTCCGGGGAGCTGTTTTTT.

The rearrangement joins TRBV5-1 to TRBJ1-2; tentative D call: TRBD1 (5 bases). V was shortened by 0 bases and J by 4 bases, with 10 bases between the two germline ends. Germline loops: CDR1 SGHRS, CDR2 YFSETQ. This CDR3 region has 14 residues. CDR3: CASSLGQGGYGYTF. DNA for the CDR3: TGCGCCAGCAGCTTGGGGCAGGGAGGCTATGGCTACACCTTC. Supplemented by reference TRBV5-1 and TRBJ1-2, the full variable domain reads KAGVTQTPRYLIKTRGQQVTLSCSPISGHRSVSWYQQTPGQGLQFLFEYFSETQRNKGNFPGRFSGRQFSNSRSEMNVSTLELGDSALYLCASSLGQGGYGYTFGSGTRLTVV.

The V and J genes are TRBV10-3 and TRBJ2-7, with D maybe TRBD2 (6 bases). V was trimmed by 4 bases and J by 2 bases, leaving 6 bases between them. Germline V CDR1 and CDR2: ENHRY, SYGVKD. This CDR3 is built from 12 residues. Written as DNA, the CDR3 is TGTGCCATCAGTGGCGGGGCCTACGAGCAGTACTTC. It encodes CAISGGAYEQYF.

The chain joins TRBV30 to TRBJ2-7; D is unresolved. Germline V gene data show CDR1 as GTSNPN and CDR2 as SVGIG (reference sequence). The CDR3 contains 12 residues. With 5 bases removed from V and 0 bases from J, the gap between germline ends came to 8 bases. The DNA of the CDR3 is TGTGCCTGGGGGCCGAACTCCTACGAGCAGTACTTC. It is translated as CAWGPNSYEQYF.

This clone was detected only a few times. CDR3 sequence (DNA): TGCGCCAGCAGCCAAGACGGGAATACCGGGACTAGCGGCAGCACAGATACGCAGTATTTT. Residues: CASSQDGNTGTSGSTDTQYF. This chain links TRBV4-3 with TRBJ2-3; 11 bases align to TRBD2. Germline values: CDR1 LGHNA, CDR2 YSLEER. The CDR3 length is 20 residues. V lost 0 bases to trimming and J lost 0 bases; unmatched junction nucleotides: 11.

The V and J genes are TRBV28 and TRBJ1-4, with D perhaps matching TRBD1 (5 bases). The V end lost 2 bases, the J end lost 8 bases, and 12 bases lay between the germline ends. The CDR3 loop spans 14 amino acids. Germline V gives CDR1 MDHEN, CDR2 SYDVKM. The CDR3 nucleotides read TGTGCCAGCAGTTTACCGGGGCGGGACGAAAAACTGTTTTTT. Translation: CASSLPGRDEKLFF.

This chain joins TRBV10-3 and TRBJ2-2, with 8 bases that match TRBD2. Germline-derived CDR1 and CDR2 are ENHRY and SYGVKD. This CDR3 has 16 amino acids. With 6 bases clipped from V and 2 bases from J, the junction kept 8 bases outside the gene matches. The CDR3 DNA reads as TGTGCCATCAGGACTAGCGTGAACCTAAACACCGGGGAGCTGTTTTTT. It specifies CAIRTSVNLNTGELFF.

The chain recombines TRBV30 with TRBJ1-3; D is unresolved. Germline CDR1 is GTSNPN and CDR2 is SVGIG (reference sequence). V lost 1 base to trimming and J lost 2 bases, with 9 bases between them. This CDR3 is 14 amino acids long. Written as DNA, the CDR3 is TGTGCCTGGAGTGGGACGTATCCTGGAAACACCATATATTTT. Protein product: CAWSGTYPGNTIYF.

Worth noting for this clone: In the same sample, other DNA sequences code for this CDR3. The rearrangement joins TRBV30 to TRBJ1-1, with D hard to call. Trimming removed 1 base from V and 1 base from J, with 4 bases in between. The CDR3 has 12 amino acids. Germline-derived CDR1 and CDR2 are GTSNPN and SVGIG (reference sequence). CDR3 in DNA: TGTGCCTGGAGTGCTGGGAACACTGAAGCTTTCTTT. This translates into CAWSAGNTEAFF.

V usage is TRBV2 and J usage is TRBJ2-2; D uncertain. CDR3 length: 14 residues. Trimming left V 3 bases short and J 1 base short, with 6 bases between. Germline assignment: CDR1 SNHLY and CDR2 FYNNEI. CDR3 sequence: CASSDTENTGELFF. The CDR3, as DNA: TGTGCCAGCAGTGACACCGAGAACACCGGGGAGCTGTTTTTT.

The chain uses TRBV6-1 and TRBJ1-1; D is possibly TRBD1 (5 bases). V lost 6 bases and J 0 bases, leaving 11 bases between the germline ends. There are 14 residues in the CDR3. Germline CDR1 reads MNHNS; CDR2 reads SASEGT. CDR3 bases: TGTGCCAGCAGGACCCGGGACGTGAACACTGAAGCTTTCTTT. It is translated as CASRTRDVNTEAFF.

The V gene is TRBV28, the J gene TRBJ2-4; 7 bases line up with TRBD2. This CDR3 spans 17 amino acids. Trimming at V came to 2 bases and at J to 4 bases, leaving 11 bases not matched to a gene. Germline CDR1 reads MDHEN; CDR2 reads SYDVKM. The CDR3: CASSLVDYREAKNIQYF. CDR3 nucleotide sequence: TGTGCCAGCAGTTTAGTAGACTATCGGGAGGCGAAAAACATTCAGTACTTC.

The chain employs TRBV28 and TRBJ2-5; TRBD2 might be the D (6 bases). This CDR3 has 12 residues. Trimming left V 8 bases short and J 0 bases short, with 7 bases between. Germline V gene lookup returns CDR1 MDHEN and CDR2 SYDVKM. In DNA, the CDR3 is TGTGCCAGCCGGGACTACCAAGAGACCCAGTACTTC. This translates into CASRDYQETQYF.

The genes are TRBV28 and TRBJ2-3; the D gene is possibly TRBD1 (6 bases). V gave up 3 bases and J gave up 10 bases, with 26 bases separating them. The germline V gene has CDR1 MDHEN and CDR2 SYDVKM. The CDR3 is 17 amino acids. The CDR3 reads CASSFGDTSRTFKSQYF. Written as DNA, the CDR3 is TGTGCCAGCAGTTTTGGGGACACCTCACGGACCTTTAAGTCGCAGTATTTT.

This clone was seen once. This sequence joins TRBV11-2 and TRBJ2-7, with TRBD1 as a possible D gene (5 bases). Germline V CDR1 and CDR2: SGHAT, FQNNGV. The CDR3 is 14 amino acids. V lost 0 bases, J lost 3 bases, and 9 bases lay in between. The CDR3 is CASSLERQSYEQYF. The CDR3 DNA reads TGTGCCAGCAGCTTAGAACGACAGAGCTACGAGCAGTACTTC. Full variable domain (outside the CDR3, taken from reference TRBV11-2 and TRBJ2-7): EAGVAQSPRYKIIEKRQSVAFWCNPISGHATLYWYQQILGQGPKLLIQFQNNGVVDDSQLPKDRFSAERLKGVDSTLKIQPAKLEDSAVYLCASSLERQSYEQYFGPGTRLTVT.

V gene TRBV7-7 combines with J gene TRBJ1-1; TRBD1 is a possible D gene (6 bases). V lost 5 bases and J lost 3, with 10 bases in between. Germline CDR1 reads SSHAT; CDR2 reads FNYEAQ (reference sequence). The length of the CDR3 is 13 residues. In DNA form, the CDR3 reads TGTGCCAGCAGCCGGGGGCTAGACACTGAAGCTTTCTTT. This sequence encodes CASSRGLDTEAFF.

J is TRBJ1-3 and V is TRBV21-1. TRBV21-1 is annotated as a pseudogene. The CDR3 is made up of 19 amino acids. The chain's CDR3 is CASRTLPQVWGGSGNTIYF. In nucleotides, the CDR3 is TGTGCCAGCAGGACCCTCCCACAGGTATGGGGGGGCTCTGGAAACACCATATATTTT.

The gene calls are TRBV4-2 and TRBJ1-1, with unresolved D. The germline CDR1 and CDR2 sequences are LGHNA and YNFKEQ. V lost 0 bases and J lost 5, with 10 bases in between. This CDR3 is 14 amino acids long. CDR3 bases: TGTGCCAGCAGCCAAGATCCCGTAAGTACTGAAGCTTTCTTT. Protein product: CASSQDPVSTEAFF.

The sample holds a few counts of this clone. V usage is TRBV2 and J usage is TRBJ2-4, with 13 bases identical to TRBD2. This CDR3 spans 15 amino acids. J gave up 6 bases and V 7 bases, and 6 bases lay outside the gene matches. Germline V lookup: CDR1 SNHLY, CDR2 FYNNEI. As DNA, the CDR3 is TGTGCCAGCATCCCAGGGACTAGCGGGATAAACATTCAGTACTTC. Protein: CASIPGTSGINIQYF.

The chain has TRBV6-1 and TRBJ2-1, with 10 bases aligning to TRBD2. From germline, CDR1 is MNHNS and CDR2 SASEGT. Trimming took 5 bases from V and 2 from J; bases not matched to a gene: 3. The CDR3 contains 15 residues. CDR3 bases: TGTGCCAGCAGTAGGACTAGCGGACCCTACAATGAGCAGTTCTTC. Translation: CASSRTSGPYNEQFF.

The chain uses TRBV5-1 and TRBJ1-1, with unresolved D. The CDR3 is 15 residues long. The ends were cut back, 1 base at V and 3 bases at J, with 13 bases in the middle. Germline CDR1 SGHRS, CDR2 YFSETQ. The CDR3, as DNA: TGCGCCAGCAGCTTGCTCCGGGCTCAGGACACTGAAGCTTTCTTT. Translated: CASSLLRAQDTEAFF. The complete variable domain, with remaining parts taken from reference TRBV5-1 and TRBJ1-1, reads KAGVTQTPRYLIKTRGQQVTLSCSPISGHRSVSWYQQTPGQGLQFLFEYFSETQRNKGNFPGRFSGRQFSNSRSEMNVSTLELGDSALYLCASSLLRAQDTEAFFGQGTRLTVV.